This T cell receptor (beta chain) was captured by sequencing in a study of identical twins. Findings and limits, study-wide: Memory repertoires lacked the insertion deficit that abundant cord blood beta clonotypes showed. There is a chance that invariant MAIT and iNKT cells partially muddied zero-insertion analyses.

Germline V CDR1 and CDR2: SQVTM, ANQGSEA. V lost 4 bases and J lost 3, with 17 bases in between. This CDR3 comprises 15 residues. MiXCR, applied by TCRdb to the 5' RACE reads, yields one record per CDR3 protein. The data hold around 490,000 distinct CDR3 sequences, with about 16% observed a single time. About this clonotype: Antigen unknown.

This sample also belongs to another study, concerning yellow fever vaccine responses in identical twins.

V is TRBV29-1 and J is TRBJ2-3; D gene ambiguous. The sequenced sample was CD4+ T cells sorted from blood. The receptor comes from a woman aged 18-30 years in good health. The CDR3 is CSVAHASSGTDTQYF. In DNA form, the CDR3 reads TGCAGCGTTGCCCACGCTTCGTCGGGTACAGATACGCAGTATTTT.